The rows below give T cell receptor beta chains drawn from one sample of a study of T cell repertoires in cytomegalovirus infection. TCRdb re-called the reads through MiXCR, storing one row per CDR3 protein. The sample includes about 83,000 distinct CDR3 sequences, approximately 46% seen only once; the top ten take about 92%. Their antigen targets remain unknown. Sequenced here: CD8+ T cells from cultured PBMCs, sampled from culture after CMV antigen stimulation. These receptors were taken from a human donor in good health (CMV status not recorded). Some clones in this sample may be carry-over from other donors' samples. Both conserved end residues are part of each CDR3. The D gene is left open where the match is weak. Only part of the rows carry a size: once, few, many, or a class if the clone is expanded.

J gene | D gene | V gene | clone size | CDR3 protein | CDR3 DNA
TRBJ2-7 | NA | TRBV4-1 | NA | CASSQEFEGLGYEQYF | TGCGCCAGCAGCCAAGAGTTCGAGGGCCTCGGCTACGAGCAGTACTTC
TRBJ2-1 | TRBD2 | TRBV7-9 | NA | CASSLAIGTNYNEQFF | TGTGCCAGCAGCTTAGCGATCGGGACTAATTACAATGAGCAGTTCTTC
TRBJ2-3 | TRBD2 | TRBV5-1 | NA | CASSSERGGPDTQYF | TGCGCCAGCAGCTCGGAGCGGGGGGGCCCAGATACGCAGTATTTT
TRBJ2-1 | NA | TRBV27 | once | CASSSLTSDSYNEQFF | TGTGCCAGCAGTTCCCTTACATCCGACTCCTACAATGAGCAGTTCTTC
TRBJ2-3 | NA | TRBV3-1 | NA | CASSHGLVSSDTQYF | TGTGCCAGCAGCCATGGGCTAGTGAGTTCAGATACGCAGTATTTT
TRBJ2-5 | TRBD1 | TRBV9 | NA | CASSSGQGRRETQYF | TGTGCCAGCAGCTCCGGACAGGGACGTCGAGAGACCCAGTACTTC
TRBJ1-4 | NA | TRBV4-1 | NA | CASSPGPLNEKLFF | TGCGCCAGCAGCCCGGGACCGCTTAATGAAAAACTGTTTTTT
TRBJ2-7 | NA | TRBV7-8 | few | CASSPRGVNYEQYF | TGTGCCAGCAGCCCGAGGGGGGTGAACTACGAGCAGTACTTC
TRBJ2-2 | TRBD2 | TRBV10-1 | NA | CASSAWKRGANTGELFF | TGCGCCAGCAGTGCTTGGAAGCGGGGGGCGAACACCGGGGAGCTGTTTTTT
TRBJ2-2 | NA | TRBV7-9 | once | CASSSKLGPAGELFF | TGTGCCAGCAGCTCGAAACTAGGGCCGGCCGGGGAGCTGTTTTTT